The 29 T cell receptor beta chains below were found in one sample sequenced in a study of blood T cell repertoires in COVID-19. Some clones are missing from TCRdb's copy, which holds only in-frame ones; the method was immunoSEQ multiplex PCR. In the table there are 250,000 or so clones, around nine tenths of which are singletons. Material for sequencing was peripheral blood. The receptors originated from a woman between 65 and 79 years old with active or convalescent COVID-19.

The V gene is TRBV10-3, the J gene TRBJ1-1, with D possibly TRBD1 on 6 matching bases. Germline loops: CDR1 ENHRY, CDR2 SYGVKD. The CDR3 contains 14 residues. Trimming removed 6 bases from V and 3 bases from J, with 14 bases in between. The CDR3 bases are TGTGCCATCAGGGATCGACAGGCGGACACTGAAGCTTTCTTT. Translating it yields CAIRDRQADTEAFF.

The CDR3 DNA follows: TGTGCCAGCAGCTCGACGGCGGTTGGCTACACCTTC. This gives the protein CASSSTAVGYTF. The chain is built from TRBV3-1 (or the pseudogene TRBV3-2) and TRBJ1-2; D remains ambiguous. Trimming stripped 5 bases from V and 7 bases from J, with 11 bases between. Germline CDR1 LGHDT, CDR2 YNNKEL (reference sequence). The CDR3 runs to 12 residues.

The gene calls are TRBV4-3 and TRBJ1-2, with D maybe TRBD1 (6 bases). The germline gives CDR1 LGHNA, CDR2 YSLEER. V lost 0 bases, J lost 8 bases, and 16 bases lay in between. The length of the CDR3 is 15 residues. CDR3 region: CASSQDRGATIGYTF. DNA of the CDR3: TGCGCCAGCAGCCAAGACAGGGGCGCTACTATCGGCTACACCTTC.

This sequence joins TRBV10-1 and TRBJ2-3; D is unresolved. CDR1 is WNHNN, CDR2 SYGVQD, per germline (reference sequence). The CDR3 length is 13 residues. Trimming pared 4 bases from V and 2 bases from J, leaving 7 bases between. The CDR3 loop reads CASSGSHTDTQYF. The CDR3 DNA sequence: TGCGCCAGCAGTGGTTCCCACACAGATACGCAGTATTTT.

The CDR3 bases are TGTGCTAGTGCCTTTGGCGACAGGGGAACTGGAAACACCATATATTTT. It is translated as CASAFGDRGTGNTIYF. The chain is built from TRBV12-5 and TRBJ1-3, with 8 positions matching TRBD1. The CDR3 sequence is 16 residues long. From germline, CDR1 is LGHNT and CDR2 FRNRAP. Trimming at V came to 7 bases and at J to 2 bases, leaving 10 bases not matched to a gene.

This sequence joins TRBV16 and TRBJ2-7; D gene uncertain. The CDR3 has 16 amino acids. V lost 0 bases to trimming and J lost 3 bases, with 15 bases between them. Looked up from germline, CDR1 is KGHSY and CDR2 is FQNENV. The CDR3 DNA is TGTGCCAGCAGCCAATCCGGTATATTCGGTGGCTACGAGCAGTACTTC. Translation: CASSQSGIFGGYEQYF.

CDR3 sequence reads: CASSFRYRRGTEAFF. The CDR3 coding sequence is TGTGCCAGCAGCTTTCGATACAGGAGGGGAACTGAAGCTTTCTTT. The chain couples TRBV7-2 to TRBJ1-1; the D gene is possibly TRBD1 (5 bases). This CDR3 has 15 residues. Germline CDR1 SGHTA, CDR2 FQGNSA. Trimming took off 3 bases at V and 5 bases at J, with 16 bases between the two ends.

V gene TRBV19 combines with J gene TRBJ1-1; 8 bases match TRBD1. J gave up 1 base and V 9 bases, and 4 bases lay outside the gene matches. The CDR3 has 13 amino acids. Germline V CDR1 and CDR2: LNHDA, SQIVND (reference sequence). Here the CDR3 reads CARKTGANTEAFF. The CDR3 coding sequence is TGTGCCAGGAAGACAGGGGCGAACACTGAAGCTTTCTTT.

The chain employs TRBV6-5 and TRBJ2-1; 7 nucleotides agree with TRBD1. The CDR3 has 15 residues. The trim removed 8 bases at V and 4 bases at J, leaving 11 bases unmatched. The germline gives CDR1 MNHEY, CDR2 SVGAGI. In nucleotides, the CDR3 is TGTGCCAGCGGCAAACAGGGGATACAGTACAATGAGCAGTTCTTC. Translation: CASGKQGIQYNEQFF.

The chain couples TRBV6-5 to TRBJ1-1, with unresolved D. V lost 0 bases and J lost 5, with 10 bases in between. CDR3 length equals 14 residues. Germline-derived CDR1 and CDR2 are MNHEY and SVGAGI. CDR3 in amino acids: CASSYSGVGTEAFF. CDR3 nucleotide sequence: TGTGCCAGCAGTTACTCCGGGGTGGGGACTGAAGCTTTCTTT.

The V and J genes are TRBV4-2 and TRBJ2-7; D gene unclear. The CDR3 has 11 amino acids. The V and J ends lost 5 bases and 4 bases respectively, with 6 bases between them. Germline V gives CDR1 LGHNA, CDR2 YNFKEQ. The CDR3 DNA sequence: TGTGCCAGCAGCGATGAGTACGAGCAGTACTTC. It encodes CASSDEYEQYF.

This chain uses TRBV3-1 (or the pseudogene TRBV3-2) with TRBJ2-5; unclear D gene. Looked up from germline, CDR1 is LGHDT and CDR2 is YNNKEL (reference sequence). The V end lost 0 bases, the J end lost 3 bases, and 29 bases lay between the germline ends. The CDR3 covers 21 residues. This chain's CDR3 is CASSQEDCGCHPRKNKETQYF. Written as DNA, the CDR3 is TGTGCCAGCAGCCAAGAAGACTGCGGCTGTCACCCTAGAAAAAACAAAGAGACCCAGTACTTC.

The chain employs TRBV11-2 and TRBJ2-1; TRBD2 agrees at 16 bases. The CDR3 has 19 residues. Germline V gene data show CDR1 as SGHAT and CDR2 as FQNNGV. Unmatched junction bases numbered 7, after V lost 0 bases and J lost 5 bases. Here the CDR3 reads CASSLEGLAGGIKNNEQFF. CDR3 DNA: TGTGCCAGCAGCTTAGAGGGACTAGCGGGGGGGATTAAAAACAATGAGCAGTTCTTC.

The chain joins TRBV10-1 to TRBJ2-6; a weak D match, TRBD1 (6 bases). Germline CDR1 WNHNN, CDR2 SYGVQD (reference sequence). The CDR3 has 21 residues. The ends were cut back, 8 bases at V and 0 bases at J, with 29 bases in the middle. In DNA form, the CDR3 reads TGCGCCAGCGCCCTAGGCGGTTTACAGGGCCGTCCTTGCTCTGGGGCCAACGTCCTGACTTTC. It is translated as CASALGGLQGRPCSGANVLTF.

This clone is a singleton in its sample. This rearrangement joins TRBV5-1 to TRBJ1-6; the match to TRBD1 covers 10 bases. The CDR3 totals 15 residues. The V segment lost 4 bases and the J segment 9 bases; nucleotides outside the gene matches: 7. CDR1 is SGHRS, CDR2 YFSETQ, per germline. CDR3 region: CASSAGDRGISPLHF. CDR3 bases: TGCGCCAGCAGCGCTGGGGACAGGGGTATTTCACCCCTCCACTTT.

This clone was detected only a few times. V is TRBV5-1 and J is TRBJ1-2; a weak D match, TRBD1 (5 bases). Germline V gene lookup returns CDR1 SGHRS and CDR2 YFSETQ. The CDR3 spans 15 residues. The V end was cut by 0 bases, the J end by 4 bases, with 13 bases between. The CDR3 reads CASSLEMRQSYGYTF. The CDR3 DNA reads TGCGCCAGCAGCTTGGAGATGAGACAGAGCTATGGCTACACCTTC.

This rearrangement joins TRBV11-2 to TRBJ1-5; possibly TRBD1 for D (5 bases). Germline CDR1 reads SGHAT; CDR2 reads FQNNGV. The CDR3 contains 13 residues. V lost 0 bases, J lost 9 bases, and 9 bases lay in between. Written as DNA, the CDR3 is TGTGCCAGCAGCTTAGATGGGGGGGGGCCCCAGCATTTT. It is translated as CASSLDGGGPQHF.

The CDR3 sequence: CASRRDRPPYGYTF. The DNA of the CDR3 is TGTGCCAGCAGAAGGGACAGGCCGCCCTATGGCTACACCTTC. The chain has TRBV6-4 and TRBJ1-2, with TRBD1 identical over 8 bases. The trim removed 6 bases at V and 4 bases at J, leaving 7 bases unmatched. Per germline, CDR1 MRHNA and CDR2 SNTAGT. The CDR3 length is 14 residues.

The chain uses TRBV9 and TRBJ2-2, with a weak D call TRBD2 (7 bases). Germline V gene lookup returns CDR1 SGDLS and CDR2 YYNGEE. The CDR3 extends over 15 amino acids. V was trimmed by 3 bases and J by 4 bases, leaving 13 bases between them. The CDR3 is CASSGGGAPTGELFF. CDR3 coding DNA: TGTGCCAGCAGCGGAGGGGGGGCCCCCACCGGGGAGCTGTTTTTT.

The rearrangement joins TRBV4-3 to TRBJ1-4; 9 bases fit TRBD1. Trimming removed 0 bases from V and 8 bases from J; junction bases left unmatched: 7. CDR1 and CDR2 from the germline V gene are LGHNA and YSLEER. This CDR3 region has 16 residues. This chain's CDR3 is CASSQDLGTGMEKLFF. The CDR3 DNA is TGCGCCAGCAGCCAAGATCTCGGGACAGGGATGGAAAAACTGTTTTTT.

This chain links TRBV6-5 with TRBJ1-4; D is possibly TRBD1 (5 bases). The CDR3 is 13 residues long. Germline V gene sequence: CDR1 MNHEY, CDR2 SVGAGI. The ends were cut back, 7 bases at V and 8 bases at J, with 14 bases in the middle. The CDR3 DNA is TGTGCCAGCATAAGCAGGGTGGAGGAAAAACTGTTTTTT. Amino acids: CASISRVEEKLFF.

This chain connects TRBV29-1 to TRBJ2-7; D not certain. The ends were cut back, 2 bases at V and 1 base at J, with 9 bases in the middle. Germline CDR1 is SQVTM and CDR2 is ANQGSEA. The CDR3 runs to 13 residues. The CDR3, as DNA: TGCAGCGTTGAACCTCCCGGTTCCTACGAGCAGTACTTC. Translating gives CSVEPPGSYEQYF.

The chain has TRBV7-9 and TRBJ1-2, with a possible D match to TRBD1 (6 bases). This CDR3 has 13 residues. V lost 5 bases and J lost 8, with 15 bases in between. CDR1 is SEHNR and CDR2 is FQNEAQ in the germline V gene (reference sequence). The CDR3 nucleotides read TGTGCCAGCAGCGCACAGGGTTCGGGAGGCTACACCTTC. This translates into CASSAQGSGGYTF.

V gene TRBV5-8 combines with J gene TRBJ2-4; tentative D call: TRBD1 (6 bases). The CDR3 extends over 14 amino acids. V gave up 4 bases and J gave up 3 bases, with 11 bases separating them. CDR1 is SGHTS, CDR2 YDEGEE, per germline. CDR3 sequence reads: CASSLGQNKNIQYF. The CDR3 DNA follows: TGTGCCAGCAGCCTTGGACAGAACAAAAACATTCAGTACTTC.

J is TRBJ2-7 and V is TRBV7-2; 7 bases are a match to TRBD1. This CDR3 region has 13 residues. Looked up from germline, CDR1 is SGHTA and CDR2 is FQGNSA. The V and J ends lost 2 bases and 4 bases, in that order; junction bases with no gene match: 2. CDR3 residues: CASSLQQGYEQYF. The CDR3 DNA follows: TGTGCCAGCAGCTTACAACAGGGGTACGAGCAGTACTTC.

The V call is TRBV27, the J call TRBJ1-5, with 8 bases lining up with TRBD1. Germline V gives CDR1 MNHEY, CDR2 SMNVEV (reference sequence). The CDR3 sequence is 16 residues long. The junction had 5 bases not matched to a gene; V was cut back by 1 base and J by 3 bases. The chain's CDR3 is CASSLYRTGPNQPQHF. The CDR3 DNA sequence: TGTGCCAGCAGTTTATATCGGACAGGGCCCAATCAGCCCCAGCATTTT.

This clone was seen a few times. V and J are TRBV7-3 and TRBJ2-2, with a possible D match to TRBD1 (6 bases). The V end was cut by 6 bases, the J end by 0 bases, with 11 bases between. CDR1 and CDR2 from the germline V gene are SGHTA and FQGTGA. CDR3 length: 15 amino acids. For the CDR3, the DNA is TGTGCCAGCAGACAGGGCCCTTCGAACACCGGGGAGCTGTTTTTT. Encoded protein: CASRQGPSNTGELFF. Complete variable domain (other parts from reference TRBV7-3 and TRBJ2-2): GAGVSQTPSNKVTEKGKYVELRCDPISGHTALYWYRQSLGQGPEFLIYFQGTGAADDSGLPNDRFFAVRPEGSVSTLKIQRTERGDSAVYLCASRQGPSNTGELFFGEGSRLTVL.

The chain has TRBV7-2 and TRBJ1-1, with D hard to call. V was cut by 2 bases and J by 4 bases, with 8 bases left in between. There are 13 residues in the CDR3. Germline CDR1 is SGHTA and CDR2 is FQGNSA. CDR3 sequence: CASSLLRGTEAFF. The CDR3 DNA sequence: TGTGCCAGCAGCTTACTGCGGGGCACTGAAGCTTTCTTT.

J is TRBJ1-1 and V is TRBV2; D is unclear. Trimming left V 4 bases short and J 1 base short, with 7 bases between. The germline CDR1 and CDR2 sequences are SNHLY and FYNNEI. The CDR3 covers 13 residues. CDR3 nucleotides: TGTGCCAGCAGTGCACTCCAGAACACTGAAGCTTTCTTT. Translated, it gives CASSALQNTEAFF. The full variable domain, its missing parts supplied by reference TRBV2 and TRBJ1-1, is EPEVTQTPSHQVTQMGQEVILRCVPISNHLYFYWYRQILGQKVEFLVSFYNNEISEKSEIFDDQFSVERPDGSNFTLKIRSTKLEDSAMYFCASSALQNTEAFFGQGTRLTVV.